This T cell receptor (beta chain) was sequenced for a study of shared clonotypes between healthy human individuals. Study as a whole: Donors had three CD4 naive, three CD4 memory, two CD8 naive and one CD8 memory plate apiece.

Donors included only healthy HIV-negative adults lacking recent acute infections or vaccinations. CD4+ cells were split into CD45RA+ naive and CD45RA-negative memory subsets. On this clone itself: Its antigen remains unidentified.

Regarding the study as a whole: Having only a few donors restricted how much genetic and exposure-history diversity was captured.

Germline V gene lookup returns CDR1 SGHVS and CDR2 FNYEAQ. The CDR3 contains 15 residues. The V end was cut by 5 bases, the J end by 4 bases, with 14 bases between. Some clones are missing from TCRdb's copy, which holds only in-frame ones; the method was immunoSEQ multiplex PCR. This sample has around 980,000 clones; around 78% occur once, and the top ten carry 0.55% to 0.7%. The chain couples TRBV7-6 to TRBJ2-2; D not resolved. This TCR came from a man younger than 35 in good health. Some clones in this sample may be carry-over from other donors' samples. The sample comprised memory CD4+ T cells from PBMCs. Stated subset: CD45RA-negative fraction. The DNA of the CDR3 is TGTGCCAGCAGCGGGCAGCTCGCCGTCACCGGGGAGCTGTTTTTT. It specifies CASSGQLAVTGELFF. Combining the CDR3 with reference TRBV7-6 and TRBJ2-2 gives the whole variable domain GAGVSQSPRYKVTKRGQDVALRCDPISGHVSLYWYRQALGQGPEFLTYFNYEAQQDKSGLPNDRFSAERPEGSISTLTIQRTEQRDSAMYRCASSGQLAVTGELFFGEGSRLTVL.